The 31 T cell receptor beta chains presented below share a single source sample, sequenced in a study of OX40 agonist ivuxolimab in advanced cancers. Clones were sequenced by immunoSEQ multiplex PCR, and TCRdb holds only the in-frame ones, with some missing. Here the sample spans tens of thousands of clones, over 80% being singletons. The sequenced sample was CD4+ or CD8+ T cells sorted from blood, obtained in a trial of the OX40 agonist ivuxolimab. These receptor sequences come from an adult with an advanced solid tumor such as melanoma, head and neck, liver or kidney cancer.

The gene calls are TRBV2 and TRBJ1-4, with D hard to call. Germline assignment: CDR1 SNHLY and CDR2 FYNNEI. V was pared by 6 bases and J by 4 bases, with 12 bases between. The CDR3 length is 14 residues. CDR3 region: CASSRTVLNEKLFF. The DNA of the CDR3 is TGTGCCAGCAGCAGGACGGTTCTTAATGAAAAACTGTTTTTT.

The chain links TRBV5-5 to TRBJ2-7, with 10 bases identical to TRBD2. CDR1 and CDR2 (germline): SGHKS, YYEKEE (reference sequence). This CDR3 contains 15 residues. V dropped 5 bases and J dropped 4; count of bases not matched to a gene: 9. In nucleotides, the CDR3 is TGTGCCAGCAGGGAAGGACTAGCGGAGGGTTACGAGCAGTACTTC. Amino acid sequence: CASREGLAEGYEQYF.

The rearrangement uses TRBV18 and TRBJ2-5, with D possibly being TRBD1 or TRBD2 (6 bases each). The CDR3 runs to 16 residues. Trimming left V 4 bases short and J 4 bases short, with 19 bases between. CDR1 is KGHSH, CDR2 LQKENI, per germline. This CDR3 reads CASSLAAGGVGETQYF. The CDR3 coding sequence is TGTGCCAGCTCACTAGCGGCCGGGGGCGTTGGAGAGACCCAGTACTTC.

The rearrangement links TRBV7-9 to TRBJ1-3, with a tentative D call TRBD1 (5 bases). CDR3 size: 15 residues. Per germline, CDR1 SEHNR and CDR2 FQNEAQ (reference sequence). The V gene lost 1 base and the J gene lost 3 bases, with 10 bases spanning the gap. CDR3 sequence reads: CASSLGGASGNTIYF. The DNA for the CDR3 is TGTGCCAGCAGCTTAGGAGGGGCCAGTGGAAACACCATATATTTT.

V gene TRBV7-9 combines with J gene TRBJ2-5, with 7 bases matching TRBD2. V lost 5 bases to trimming and J lost 2 bases; unmatched junction nucleotides: 8. Germline CDR1 SEHNR, CDR2 FQNEAQ (reference sequence). This CDR3 comprises 15 residues. This CDR3 is CASSQGEGGQETQYF. The CDR3, as DNA: TGTGCCAGCAGCCAAGGGGAGGGAGGGCAAGAGACCCAGTACTTC. Full variable domain (rest looked up from reference TRBV7-9 and TRBJ2-5): DTGVSQNPRHKITKRGQNVTFRCDPISEHNRLYWYRQTLGQGPEFLTYFQNEAQLEKSRLLSDRFSAERPKGSFSTLEIQRTEQGDSAMYLCASSQGEGGQETQYFGPGTRLLVL.

V and J are TRBV2 and TRBJ2-2; D is possibly TRBD1 (6 bases). The CDR3 covers 15 residues. With 5 bases removed from V and 5 bases from J, the gap between germline ends came to 15 bases. Germline CDR1 reads SNHLY; CDR2 reads FYNNEI. The CDR3 is CASSQDSLGTGELFF. The CDR3 nucleotides read TGTGCCAGCAGTCAGGACAGCCTGGGGACCGGGGAGCTGTTTTTT. The complete variable domain, with remaining parts taken from reference TRBV2 and TRBJ2-2, reads EPEVTQTPSHQVTQMGQEVILRCVPISNHLYFYWYRQILGQKVEFLVSFYNNEISEKSEIFDDQFSVERPDGSNFTLKIRSTKLEDSAMYFCASSQDSLGTGELFFGEGSRLTVL.

The CDR3 here is CASSLEGHGAFF. CDR3 DNA: TGTGCCAGCAGCTTAGAAGGCCATGGTGCTTTCTTT. The chain carries TRBV11-2 and TRBJ1-1; D uncertain. The germline V gene encodes CDR1 SGHAT and CDR2 FQNNGV. Trimming removed 0 bases from V and 11 bases from J, with 10 bases in between. This CDR3 comprises 12 residues.

This clone appeared a single time. The J gene is TRBJ2-5, the V gene TRBV15; no firm D call. The V gene's germline CDR1 is LNHNV and CDR2 YYDKDF (reference sequence). V lost 1 base to trimming and J lost 1 base, with 4 bases between them. This CDR3 contains 13 residues. The CDR3 protein is CATSRGPQETQYF. CDR3 DNA: TGTGCCACCAGCAGAGGGCCCCAAGAGACCCAGTACTTC. Looking up the rest from reference TRBV15 and TRBJ2-5 gives the full variable domain: DAMVIQNPRYQVTQFGKPVTLSCSQTLNHNVMYWYQQKSSQAPKLLFHYYDKDFNNEADTPDNFQSRRPNTSFCFLDIRSPGLGDTAMYLCATSRGPQETQYFGPGTRLLVL.

DNA of the CDR3: TGTGCCAGCAGTTTCCCGATTGGACAGGCCTACCAAGAGACCCAGTACTTC. Translated, it gives CASSFPIGQAYQETQYF. V and J are TRBV28 and TRBJ2-5; 7 nucleotides align to TRBD1. Unmatched junction bases numbered 10, after V lost 3 bases and J lost 0 bases. CDR3 length: 17 amino acids. Per germline, CDR1 MDHEN and CDR2 SYDVKM.

This sequence joins TRBV2 and TRBJ2-1, with D possibly being TRBD1 (5 bases). Germline CDR1 SNHLY, CDR2 FYNNEI. V was pared by 8 bases and J by 9 bases, with 14 bases between. The CDR3 consists of 12 residues. Here the CDR3 DNA reads TGTGCCAGCGGAACAGGCCTAAGTGAGCAGTTCTTC. It codes for CASGTGLSEQFF. Looking up the rest from reference TRBV2 and TRBJ2-1 gives the full variable domain: EPEVTQTPSHQVTQMGQEVILRCVPISNHLYFYWYRQILGQKVEFLVSFYNNEISEKSEIFDDQFSVERPDGSNFTLKIRSTKLEDSAMYFCASGTGLSEQFFGPGTRLTVL.

The CDR3 region has the DNA TGTGCCAGCACATCAACAGATACGCAGTATTTT. This codes for CASTSTDTQYF. The chain links TRBV28 to TRBJ2-3, with unresolved D. Germline CDR1 and CDR2: MDHEN and SYDVKM. The length of the CDR3 is 11 residues. V lost 7 bases and J lost 3, with 5 bases in between.

This clone came up once. The chain couples TRBV7-9 to TRBJ2-7, with D perhaps matching TRBD2 (6 bases). This CDR3 spans 14 amino acids. CDR1 and CDR2 (germline): SEHNR, FQNEAQ (reference sequence). V lost 5 bases to trimming and J lost 0 bases, with 11 bases between them. The CDR3 here is CASSPGTFSYEQYF. CDR3 nucleotides: TGTGCCAGCAGCCCGGGGACTTTCTCCTACGAGCAGTACTTC.

The chain carries TRBV23-1 and TRBJ2-2; 8 nucleotides align to TRBD1. TRBV23-1 is filed as an ORF, its function uncertain. This CDR3 is 16 amino acids long. After removal of 3 bases from V and 4 bases from J, the junction contained 7 bases not matched to a gene. The CDR3 region has the DNA TGCGCCAGCAGTCAGACCCGGGACAGGAGCACCGGGGAGCTGTTTTTT. It codes for CASSQTRDRSTGELFF.

V and J are TRBV7-8 and TRBJ2-7; no definite D call. Trimming shortened V by 3 bases and J by 3 bases, and 15 bases separated the two germline ends. This CDR3 has 15 residues. Germline loops: CDR1 SGHVS, CDR2 FQNEAQ. This CDR3 reads CASSFSRQTIYEQYF. DNA for the CDR3: TGTGCCAGCAGCTTTTCCCGGCAGACGATCTACGAGCAGTACTTC.

This chain links TRBV10-2 with TRBJ2-2, with TRBD2 identical over 9 bases. Germline lookup yields CDR1 WSHSY and CDR2 SAAADI. This CDR3 contains 16 residues. The junction had 4 bases not matched to a gene; V was cut back by 1 base and J by 4 bases. Written as DNA, the CDR3 is TGCGCCAGCAGTGAGTTAGCGGGGGAAATCACCGGGGAGCTGTTTTTT. Protein: CASSELAGEITGELFF.

The J gene is TRBJ2-5, the V gene TRBV10-1; 8 positions agree with TRBD1. J gave up 4 bases and V 5 bases, and 12 bases lay outside the gene matches. The length of the CDR3 is 16 residues. CDR1 and CDR2 from the germline V gene are WNHNN and SYGVQD (reference sequence). CDR3 sequence (DNA): TGCGCCAGCAGTTCCTCTTCTGGCAGGGGGCGAGAGACCCAGTACTTC. It encodes CASSSSSGRGRETQYF.

V usage is TRBV19 and J usage is TRBJ2-7; TRBD2 might be the D (5 bases). This CDR3 region has 15 residues. V was shortened by 5 bases and J by 6 bases, with 20 bases between the two germline ends. Per the germline V gene, CDR1 is LNHDA and CDR2 is SQIVND (reference sequence). CDR3 region: CASSASSEFLSEQYF. The CDR3 region has the DNA TGTGCCAGTAGTGCCAGTAGCGAGTTTCTCTCCGAGCAGTACTTC. The variable domain in full, with the rest retrieved from reference TRBV19 and TRBJ2-7, is DGGITQSPKYLFRKEGQNVTLSCEQNLNHDAMYWYRQDPGQGLRLIYYSQIVNDFQKGDIAEGYSVSREKKESFPLTVTSAQKNPTAFYLCASSASSEFLSEQYFGPGTRLTVT.

The rearrangement uses TRBV5-1 and TRBJ2-2; TRBD2 agrees at 12 bases. The CDR3 contains 16 residues. Unmatched junction bases numbered 3, after V lost 1 base and J lost 5 bases. Per germline, CDR1 SGHRS and CDR2 YFSETQ. This CDR3 is CASSLYLAGGTGELFF. CDR3 sequence (DNA): TGCGCCAGCAGCTTGTATCTAGCGGGAGGGACCGGGGAGCTGTTTTTT.

The V gene is TRBV7-3, the J gene TRBJ2-7; TRBD1 matches 8 bases. Trimming at V came to 5 bases and at J to 0 bases, leaving 9 bases not matched to a gene. CDR3 length: 16 amino acids. The V gene's germline CDR1 is SGHTA and CDR2 FQGTGA. CDR3 coding DNA: TGTGCCAGCAGCCAGCCCGGCACAGGGGGCTCCTACGAGCAGTACTTC. This sequence encodes CASSQPGTGGSYEQYF.

The gene calls are TRBV19 and TRBJ1-5; perhaps TRBD1 as D (6 bases). CDR3 length: 14 residues. Trimming removed 7 bases from V and 3 bases from J, with 13 bases in between. Germline V gene sequence: CDR1 LNHDA, CDR2 SQIVND (reference sequence). CDR3 region: CASTDRDNNQPQHF. The DNA for the CDR3 is TGTGCCAGTACCGACCGGGACAACAATCAGCCCCAGCATTTT.

The genes are TRBV19 and TRBJ2-6; D not certain. V gave up 3 bases and J gave up 1 base, with 7 bases separating them. This CDR3 has 15 residues. Germline lookup yields CDR1 LNHDA and CDR2 SQIVND (reference sequence). The chain's CDR3 is CASSMVWSGANVLTF. DNA of the CDR3: TGTGCCAGTAGTATGGTCTGGTCTGGGGCCAACGTCCTGACTTTC.

The chain recombines TRBV9 with TRBJ2-2; D remains unclear. Germline CDR1 and CDR2: SGDLS and YYNGEE. V gave up 0 bases and J gave up 0 bases, with 3 bases separating them. This CDR3 spans 14 amino acids. The DNA of the CDR3 is TGTGCCAGCAGCGTAGAACCGAACACCGGGGAGCTGTTTTTT. It specifies CASSVEPNTGELFF. Full variable domain (missing parts from reference TRBV9 and TRBJ2-2): DSGVTQTPKHLITATGQRVTLRCSPRSGDLSVYWYQQSLDQGLQFLIQYYNGEERAKGNILERFSAQQFPDLHSELNLSSLELGDSALYFCASSVEPNTGELFFGEGSRLTVL.

This chain links TRBV9 with TRBJ2-3; 8 positions match TRBD1. V was clipped by 4 bases and J by 3 bases; unmatched bases: 7. The CDR3 totals 15 residues. Germline CDR1 SGDLS, CDR2 YYNGEE. DNA of the CDR3: TGTGCCAGCAGCCCTACTGGACAGGGAACAGATACGCAGTATTTT. Translated, it gives CASSPTGQGTDTQYF.

The V gene is TRBV6-1, the J gene TRBJ1-5; no clear D. This CDR3 is built from 13 residues. V gave up 1 base and J gave up 7 bases, with 8 bases separating them. Per germline, CDR1 MNHNS and CDR2 SASEGT. CDR3 bases: TGTGCCAGCAGTGAAGGGGCTCGACAGCCCCAGCATTTT. This encodes CASSEGARQPQHF.

The chain combines TRBV18 with TRBJ2-7, with D perhaps given as TRBD1 or TRBD2 (5 bases each). Per germline, CDR1 KGHSH and CDR2 LQKENI. V gave up 3 bases and J gave up 1 base, with 10 bases separating them. The CDR3 consists of 14 residues. The CDR3 here is CASSPSGRSYEQYF. CDR3 DNA: TGTGCCAGCTCACCCTCGGGACGGTCCTACGAGCAGTACTTC.

The genes are TRBV10-3 and TRBJ1-5, with D possibly being TRBD1 (6 bases). Germline CDR1 ENHRY, CDR2 SYGVKD. V was trimmed by 2 bases and J by 2 bases, leaving 10 bases between them. The CDR3 length is 15 residues. CDR3 DNA sequence: TGTGCCATCAGTGAGGACAGGCTGGGCAATCAGCCCCAGCATTTT. Translating it yields CAISEDRLGNQPQHF.

The V gene is TRBV2, the J gene TRBJ1-4; D unresolved. This CDR3 spans 14 amino acids. Per germline, CDR1 SNHLY and CDR2 FYNNEI. With 6 bases removed from V and 8 bases from J, the gap between germline ends came to 16 bases. CDR3 protein: CASSPSTRGEKLFF. The CDR3 nucleotides read TGTGCCAGCAGCCCTTCAACCCGAGGAGAAAAACTGTTTTTT.

The chain joins TRBV19 to TRBJ2-2; 9 positions agree with TRBD2. There are 15 residues in the CDR3. Germline loops: CDR1 LNHDA, CDR2 SQIVND (reference sequence). Trimming at V came to 7 bases and at J to 6 bases, leaving 9 bases not matched to a gene. The CDR3 DNA reads as TGTGCCAGTAACAAGGCGGGGGGGCCGGCCGGGGAGCTGTTTTTT. As protein: CASNKAGGPAGELFF. Based on the CDR3 plus reference TRBV19 and TRBJ2-2, the full variable domain is DGGITQSPKYLFRKEGQNVTLSCEQNLNHDAMYWYRQDPGQGLRLIYYSQIVNDFQKGDIAEGYSVSREKKESFPLTVTSAQKNPTAFYLCASNKAGGPAGELFFGEGSRLTVL.

The gene calls are TRBV19 and TRBJ1-5; 7 bases match TRBD1. V lost 6 bases to trimming and J lost 4 bases; unmatched junction nucleotides: 6. This CDR3 is 14 amino acids long. CDR1 LNHDA and CDR2 SQIVND come from the germline V gene (reference sequence). The CDR3 is CASRRTGENQPQHF. CDR3 nucleotides: TGTGCCAGTAGAAGGACAGGTGAAAATCAGCCCCAGCATTTT.

V usage is TRBV5-1 and J usage is TRBJ2-1, with no clear D. Trimming stripped 3 bases from V and 4 bases from J, with 8 bases between. This CDR3 has 13 residues. CDR1 SGHRS and CDR2 YFSETQ come from the germline V gene. CDR3 bases: TGCGCCAGCAGCTATTCAGTGTACAATGAGCAGTTCTTC. This gives the protein CASSYSVYNEQFF.

For the CDR3, the DNA is TGTGCCAGCAGTTTCCAGAGAAACTATGGCTACACCTTC. This gives the protein CASSFQRNYGYTF. The J gene is TRBJ1-2, the V gene TRBV28; D is undetermined. The length of the CDR3 is 13 residues. Germline lookup yields CDR1 MDHEN and CDR2 SYDVKM. V shed 3 bases and J shed 2 bases, with 7 bases lying between them.